This T cell receptor beta chain was identified in a study of spatial heterogeneity in lung cancer (dated by TCRdb to the late 2010s). With regard to the full study: Beta-chain transcripts were consistently detected in greater numbers than alpha-chain transcripts, which likely reflected higher beta-chain transcript abundance. In the raw uncorrected reads, each unique combination of TCR and UMI appeared on average more than ten times. The study quantitatively compared TCR alpha and beta repertoires across multiple tumor regions, matched nontumor lung and blood in non-small cell lung cancer. Nonsynonymous mutation counts, determined by whole-exome sequencing of tumor tissue, were related to features of the TCR repertoire. At surgery, both alpha and beta chains were TCR-sequenced in about 200 tumor regions, roughly 64 matched nontumor lung samples and just over 55 PBMC samples. What the work shows at the level of the full study, not this receptor alone: Additional single-cell paired TCR alpha and beta sequencing was considered necessary to confirm, at a functional level, the hypothesis that regional TCRs recognize regional mutations.

The library was obtained by 5' RACE. Instrument on record: NextSeq 500. In the TCR library protocol, a unique molecular identifier was attached to each TCR cDNA molecule so that PCR and sequencing errors could be corrected. For the original study's pipeline: Decombinator tools were used for TCR identification, UMI-based error correction and CDR3 extraction. Expanded TCRs were defined as those above a frequency of 2 per 1,000, corresponding to the top 1% of the tumor frequency distribution. Renyi diversity was computed with the R vegan package after each repertoire had been subsampled 100 times to 5,000 TCRs. CDR3 similarity networks were built from amino acid triplet string-kernel similarity, connecting CDR3s with pairwise similarity above 0.82. TCRdb reworked the public reads: Q25 trimming with fastp, MiXCR clone assembly, productive beta chains retained. Every CDR3 protein is listed once, alongside the most common genes and DNA of its rows. TCRdb assigned the V and J calls; the authors' analysis was not used. The sample has 4,700 or so distinct CDR3 sequences on record, roughly 23% of them singletons. 20% to 25% of the sample rests with the top ten.

This clonotype is termed medium-sized (0.01 to 0.1%). Its recognized antigen is unknown. Base-call qualities are not available, and no considerably larger clone is one nucleotide away. Germline trimming: 7 bases from V, 9 bases from J; junction bases outside gene matches: 20. Looking up the germline V gene yields CDR1 MDHEN and CDR2 SYDVKM. The cysteine opens and the phenylalanine closes a CDR3 of 17 amino acids. This entry keeps only the CDR3 DNA: 51 bases, framed from base 1. Per the publication, the time point label means: sample taken at primary tumor resection. TCR sequencing used whole RNA extracted from tumor and nontumor lung tissue, or from cryopreserved PBMC samples, without cell sorting. Donors were over 60 patients with early-stage, untreated non-small cell lung cancer from the lung TRACERx cohort. Only patients for whom sufficient RNA was available from at least two tumor regions were selected for TCR sequencing. Tumor and adjacent nontumor lung specimens were reviewed by a lung pathologist before selection.

Sequencing used normal lung tissue next to the tumor, obtained at surgery. The sequence links TRBV28 to TRBJ2-1, with 8 junctional bases fitting TRBD2. The origin of this receptor is a female donor with early-stage non-small cell lung cancer. The DNA reads as follows: TGTGCCAGCATCGGGGGACAACCAGGGACTAGGGTCGGTGAGCAGTTCTTC. This codes for CASIGGQPGTRVGEQFF.